What follows are 17 T cell receptor beta chains derived from one specimen sequenced in a study of persistence of HIV-infected CD4 T cells. Antigens of these TCRs are unknown. The immunoSEQ assay was version 4, run in survey mode. Generated by immunoSEQ multiplex PCR, the TCRdb table keeps only in-frame clones and is missing some. The sample lists 25,000 to 30,000 clones; roughly 78% were seen once. Lysates of CMV-infected fibroblasts at around 10 ug/mL stimulated these cells. CD40L-negative CD69-negative CD45RO-high memory CD4+ T cells were sorted as populations depleted of antigen-responding cells. The sample consisted of CD4+ T cells sorted from PBMCs after approximately 20-hour stimulation, taken from a patient who received antiretroviral therapy. These receptors all stem from an adult man with HIV who was CMV-seropositive.

CDR3 loop: CASSLVAGGNTIYF. The CDR3, as DNA: TGCGCCAGCAGCTTGGTCGCGGGCGGAAACACCATATATTTT. This sequence joins TRBV5-1 and TRBJ1-3; D unclear. Per the germline V gene, CDR1 is SGHRS and CDR2 is YFSETQ. Trimming took off 0 bases at V and 4 bases at J, with 8 bases between the two ends. This CDR3 contains 14 residues.

V is TRBV28 and J is TRBJ2-7, with TRBD1 matching 9 bases. The CDR3 runs to 14 residues. In germline, CDR1 is MDHEN, CDR2 SYDVKM. With V trimmed by 3 bases and J by 3 bases, 3 bases remained unmatched. CDR3 loop: CASSLVTGGYEQYF. The CDR3, as DNA: TGTGCCAGCAGTTTGGTGACAGGGGGCTACGAGCAGTACTTC.

The gene calls are TRBV6-1 and TRBJ2-7; the D gene could be TRBD1 or TRBD2 (5 bases each). The CDR3 runs to 17 residues. The germline V gene encodes CDR1 MNHNS and CDR2 SASEGT. Trimming cost V 1 base and J 0 bases, with 16 bases left between them. The DNA of the CDR3 is TGTGCCAGCAGTGAAGGATATTCGAGGGGTACCTCCTACGAGCAGTACTTC. This translates into CASSEGYSRGTSYEQYF.

This chain links TRBV7-2 with TRBJ1-6; D is perhaps TRBD1 (5 bases). V was pared by 1 base and J by 5 bases, with 12 bases between. The germline CDR1 and CDR2 sequences are SGHTA and FQGNSA. This CDR3 is 16 amino acids long. Written as DNA, the CDR3 is TGTGCCAGCAGCTTAGATTCGACAGCGAATAATTCACCCCTCCACTTT. It yields the protein CASSLDSTANNSPLHF.

This rearrangement joins TRBV6-5 to TRBJ1-2; 9 nucleotides line up with TRBD1. Per the germline V gene, CDR1 is MNHEY and CDR2 is SVGAGI. The V and J ends lost 6 bases and 3 bases, in that order; junction bases with no gene match: 8. CDR3 length: 15 amino acids. The CDR3 is CASRHRDRADYGYTF. The CDR3 nucleotides read TGTGCCAGCAGACACCGGGACAGGGCAGACTATGGCTACACCTTC.

The chain couples TRBV6-2 or TRBV6-3 to TRBJ2-3; D ambiguous. The V gene lost 5 bases and the J gene lost 2 bases, with 5 bases spanning the gap. The CDR3 is 12 amino acids. Germline V lookup: CDR1 MNHEY, CDR2 SVGEGT. Here the CDR3 reads CASSDDTDTQYF. Here the CDR3 DNA reads TGTGCCAGCAGTGACGACACAGATACGCAGTATTTT.

This chain uses TRBV28 with TRBJ1-1; D gene ambiguous. Germline V CDR1 and CDR2: MDHEN, SYDVKM. The V gene lost 5 bases and the J gene lost 0 bases, with 7 bases spanning the gap. This CDR3 contains 13 residues. CDR3 in amino acids: CASSSQLNTEAFF. The CDR3 coding sequence is TGTGCCAGCAGTAGTCAGTTGAACACTGAAGCTTTCTTT.

V gene TRBV14 combines with J gene TRBJ1-1; possibly TRBD1 for D (6 bases). The CDR3 runs to 12 residues. Trimming took 4 bases from V and 9 from J, leaving 12 bases between them. Germline V gene lookup returns CDR1 SGHDN and CDR2 FVKESK. CDR3: CASSPGTQKAFF. The CDR3 nucleotides are TGTGCCAGCAGCCCGGGGACACAAAAAGCTTTCTTT.

The chain uses TRBV10-3 and TRBJ2-7; D remains ambiguous. The CDR3 contains 13 residues. V lost 2 bases and J 5 bases, leaving 10 bases between the germline ends. Germline V gene lookup returns CDR1 ENHRY and CDR2 SYGVKD. For the CDR3, the DNA is TGTGCCATCAGTGAGGGCGGTTACGACGAGCAGTACTTC. Amino acids: CAISEGGYDEQYF.

The genes are TRBV6-1 and TRBJ2-1; 10 bases match TRBD2. Germline CDR1 reads MNHNS; CDR2 reads SASEGT. The CDR3 has 19 amino acids. Losses at the gene ends were 3 bases for V and 7 bases for J; bases not matched to a gene: 18. The CDR3 protein is CASSDYFEYSGGAKNEQFF. For the CDR3, the DNA is TGTGCCAGCAGTGATTATTTTGAGTACAGCGGGGGGGCCAAAAATGAGCAGTTCTTC.

The chain couples TRBV18 to TRBJ2-7, with 7 bases lining up with TRBD2. CDR3 size: 18 residues. CDR1 KGHSH and CDR2 LQKENI come from the germline V gene. V lost 1 base to trimming and J lost 3 bases; unmatched junction nucleotides: 15. CDR3 protein: CASSPRPSGAGGGYEQYF. The CDR3 DNA sequence: TGTGCCAGCTCACCACGGCCCAGCGGGGCGGGCGGGGGCTACGAGCAGTACTTC.

This clone was detected once. The chain employs TRBV24-1 and TRBJ2-2; 9 positions agree with TRBD2. The CDR3 runs 15 residues. V shed 6 bases and J 5 bases; nucleotides not matched to a gene: 6. Looked up from germline, CDR1 is KGHDR and CDR2 is SFDVKD. The CDR3 DNA reads as TGTGCCACCAGTCGGTCTAGCGGGAAGACCGGGGAGCTGTTTTTT. Translation: CATSRSSGKTGELFF.

The V gene is TRBV9, the J gene TRBJ2-7; 8 bases align to TRBD1. The CDR3 is made up of 16 amino acids. V lost 1 base to trimming and J lost 0 bases; unmatched junction nucleotides: 6. Germline V gene data show CDR1 as SGDLS and CDR2 as YYNGEE. The CDR3 region has the DNA TGTGCCAGCAGCGTACAAACAGGGGGAAGCTCCTACGAGCAGTACTTC. Translating gives CASSVQTGGSSYEQYF.

The J gene is TRBJ2-7, the V gene TRBV27; no clear D gene. V shed 8 bases and J shed 3 bases, with 14 bases lying between them. Germline lookup yields CDR1 MNHEY and CDR2 SMNVEV (reference sequence). CDR3 size: 13 residues. The CDR3, as DNA: TGTGCCAGCTCCACTTGGCCCTACTACGAGCAGTACTTC. It is translated as CASSTWPYYEQYF.

V is TRBV5-1 and J is TRBJ2-7, with D possibly being TRBD2 (6 bases). Per germline, CDR1 SGHRS and CDR2 YFSETQ. The ends were cut back, 0 bases at V and 7 bases at J, with 23 bases in the middle. The CDR3 totals 17 residues. CDR3 loop: CASSLGLRGAGSEEQYF. CDR3 DNA: TGCGCCAGCAGCTTGGGACTGAGAGGGGCGGGGTCAGAAGAGCAGTACTTC.

This clone was recorded once. The chain has TRBV29-1 and TRBJ1-2, with no clear D. The CDR3 has 14 residues. Germline lookup yields CDR1 SQVTM and CDR2 ANQGSEA. The V end was cut by 7 bases, the J end by 4 bases, with 19 bases between. CDR3 bases: TGCAGCGCCACCTTAAGCTCAGGTGCCTATGGCTACACCTTC. Its translation: CSATLSSGAYGYTF.

The chain joins TRBV2 to TRBJ1-4; D is uncertain. Trimming removed 6 bases from V and 5 bases from J, with 10 bases in between. This CDR3 has 13 residues. Looked up from germline, CDR1 is SNHLY and CDR2 is FYNNEI. The CDR3 sequence: CASSLGRNEKLFF. The CDR3, as DNA: TGTGCCAGCAGCCTCGGACGGAATGAAAAACTGTTTTTT.